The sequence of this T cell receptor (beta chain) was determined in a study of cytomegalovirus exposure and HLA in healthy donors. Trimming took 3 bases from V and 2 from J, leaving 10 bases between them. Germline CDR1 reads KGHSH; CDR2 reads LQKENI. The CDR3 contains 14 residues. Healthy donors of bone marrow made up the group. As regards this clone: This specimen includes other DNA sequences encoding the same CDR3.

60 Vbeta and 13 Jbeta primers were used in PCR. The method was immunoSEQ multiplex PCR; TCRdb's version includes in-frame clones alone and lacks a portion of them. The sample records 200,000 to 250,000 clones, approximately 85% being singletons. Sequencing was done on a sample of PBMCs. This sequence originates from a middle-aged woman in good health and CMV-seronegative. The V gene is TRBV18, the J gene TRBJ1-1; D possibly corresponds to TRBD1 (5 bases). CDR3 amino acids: CASSPDRGNTEAFF. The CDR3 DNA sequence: TGTGCCAGCTCACCCGACAGAGGCAACACTGAAGCTTTCTTT.